These 18 T cell receptor beta chains came from one sample sequenced in a study of Graves' ophthalmopathy and Graves' hyperthyroidism. Transcripts of RNA were the source for amplifying TCR beta CDR3 regions. RT-PCR with HTBI primers came first, then second-round multiplex PCR. Using its own MiXCR run on the multiplex PCR reads, TCRdb lists one record per CDR3 protein. The sample has about 410,000 distinct CDR3 sequences, around 16% seen once; the top ten hold roughly 1.6%. Input material: peripheral blood. The source is a woman younger than 30 with Graves' ophthalmopathy.

This clonotype was counted at least ten times. The V and J genes are TRBV20-1 and TRBJ2-7, with 9 nucleotides matching TRBD1. V lost 5 bases, J lost 7 bases, and 9 bases stayed unmatched. The CDR3 consists of 13 residues. From germline, CDR1 is DFQATT and CDR2 SNEGSKA (reference sequence). CDR3 DNA sequence: TGCAGTGCTCTCGGGACAGGGCTCCTTGAGCAGTACTTC. This encodes CSALGTGLLEQYF.

This clonotype was recorded at least ten times. This sequence joins TRBV11-2 and TRBJ1-1; TRBD1 aligns across 7 bases. Germline CDR1 and CDR2: SGHAT and FQNNGV. This CDR3 has 15 amino acids. V shed 4 bases, J shed 1 base, and the junction held 6 bases outside the gene matches. The CDR3 is CASSSTGAGNTEAFF. In nucleotides, the CDR3 is TGTGCCAGCAGCTCCACAGGGGCCGGGAACACTGAAGCTTTCTTT. Full variable domain (outside the CDR3, taken from reference TRBV11-2 and TRBJ1-1): EAGVAQSPRYKIIEKRQSVAFWCNPISGHATLYWYQQILGQGPKLLIQFQNNGVVDDSQLPKDRFSAERLKGVDSTLKIQPAKLEDSAVYLCASSSTGAGNTEAFFGQGTRLTVV.

This clonotype showed up many times. The genes are TRBV7-8 and TRBJ1-1; 7 positions agree with TRBD1. CDR3 length equals 14 residues. Germline V lookup: CDR1 SGHVS, CDR2 FQNEAQ. Trimming at V came to 1 base and at J to 5 bases, leaving 4 bases not matched to a gene. CDR3 amino acids: CASSLEGGVTEAFF. The CDR3 nucleotides read TGTGCCAGCAGCTTAGAAGGGGGCGTTACTGAAGCTTTCTTT.

This clonotype showed up many times. The chain has TRBV2 and TRBJ1-2; 9 bases are shared with TRBD1. Trimming took 10 bases from V and 4 from J; bases not matched to a gene: 4. Germline values: CDR1 SNHLY, CDR2 FYNNEI. This CDR3 comprises 12 residues. In DNA, the CDR3 is TGTGCCAACGGGACAGGGACCTATGGCTACACCTTC. Translation: CANGTGTYGYTF.

The CDR3 DNA is TGTGCCAGCAGCCGCCAACCGGGACTAGCGAGCGACGAGCAGTACTTC. The encoded protein is CASSRQPGLASDEQYF. The V and J genes are TRBV11-2 and TRBJ2-7, with 10 bases fitting TRBD2. The CDR3 spans 16 residues. Germline V gives CDR1 SGHAT, CDR2 FQNNGV. V was pared by 5 bases and J by 5 bases, with 12 bases of the junction left unmatched.

This clonotype was counted at least ten times. V and J are TRBV29-1 and TRBJ2-7; TRBD1 is a possible D gene (7 bases). V was clipped by 4 bases and J by 0 bases, with 16 bases between them. The CDR3 spans 15 residues. The germline gives CDR1 SQVTM, CDR2 ANQGSEA. CDR3 DNA sequence: TGCAGCGTTGGACTAGACAGGGCCTTCTCCTACGAGCAGTACTTC. Its translation is CSVGLDRAFSYEQYF.

The sample holds many counts of this clonotype. The genes are TRBV18 and TRBJ2-5; perhaps TRBD2 as D (5 bases). With 1 base removed from V and 5 bases from J, the gap between germline ends came to 11 bases. Germline assignment: CDR1 KGHSH and CDR2 LQKENI. This CDR3 is built from 14 residues. The CDR3 sequence is CASSPLGGIETQYF. The CDR3 bases are TGTGCCAGCTCACCACTCGGAGGTATTGAGACCCAGTACTTC. Drawing the rest from reference TRBV18 and TRBJ2-5, the complete variable domain is NAGVMQNPRHLVRRRGQEARLRCSPMKGHSHVYWYRQLPEEGLKFMVYLQKENIIDESGMPKERFSAEFPKEGPSILRIQQVVRGDSAAYFCASSPLGGIETQYFGPGTRLLVL.

This clonotype was observed many times. This chain connects TRBV6-1 to TRBJ1-1; maybe TRBD1 (6 bases). The CDR3 contains 15 residues. Germline CDR1 is MNHNS and CDR2 is SASEGT. V dropped 7 bases and J dropped 3 bases, with 18 bases sitting between them. DNA for the CDR3: TGTGCCAGCAATCTTGGGGGGGGCTCTGACACTGAAGCTTTCTTT. It translates to CASNLGGGSDTEAFF.

In its sample, this clonotype was seen many times. J is TRBJ2-2 and V is TRBV28; D might be TRBD1 (6 bases). The V and J ends lost 5 bases and 4 bases respectively, with 11 bases between them. This CDR3 contains 14 residues. Looked up from germline, CDR1 is MDHEN and CDR2 is SYDVKM. CDR3 nucleotide sequence: TGTGCCAGCAGTCCCGGACAGCTCACCGGGGAGCTGTTTTTT. Its translation is CASSPGQLTGELFF.

This clonotype occurred many times. V is TRBV11-2 and J is TRBJ1-5, with D unresolved. Germline V CDR1 and CDR2: SGHAT, FQNNGV. Between the trimmed V and J ends, which lost 4 bases and 3 bases, there was a span of 10 bases. The CDR3 runs 14 residues. CDR3 in DNA: TGTGCCAGCAGCTCCGGCACATCCAATCAGCCCCAGCATTTT. Translating it yields CASSSGTSNQPQHF.

This clonotype was detected ten times or more. This chain links TRBV28 with TRBJ1-1; D call uncertain. The CDR3 extends over 16 amino acids. Trimming took off 5 bases at V and 0 bases at J, with 16 bases between the two ends. Germline CDR1 is MDHEN and CDR2 is SYDVKM. The CDR3 protein is CASSTNALNMNTEAFF. CDR3 sequence (DNA): TGTGCCAGCAGTACCAACGCTCTTAACATGAACACTGAAGCTTTCTTT.

This chain joins TRBV27 and TRBJ2-5; possibly TRBD1 for D (5 bases). Germline CDR1 reads MNHEY; CDR2 reads SMNVEV (reference sequence). The CDR3 length is 15 residues. The ends were cut back, 2 bases at V and 2 bases at J, with 12 bases in the middle. Here the CDR3 reads CASSLTGWGQETQYF. The CDR3 nucleotides read TGTGCCAGCAGTTTAACAGGATGGGGTCAAGAGACCCAGTACTTC.

This clonotype came up many times. This chain uses TRBV28 with TRBJ2-7, with unresolved D. Germline-derived CDR1 and CDR2 are MDHEN and SYDVKM. Trimming removed 5 bases from V and 5 bases from J, with 7 bases in between. CDR3 size: 11 residues. The CDR3 spells CASSLSDEQYF. CDR3 nucleotide sequence: TGTGCCAGCAGTCTTTCGGACGAGCAGTACTTC.

This clonotype was counted many times. DNA for the CDR3: TGTGCCAGCAGGGGTGGGGGGACCTTTTACGAGCAGTACTTC. This sequence encodes CASRGGGTFYEQYF. The J gene is TRBJ2-7, the V gene TRBV6-5; a weak D match, TRBD2 (6 bases). The CDR3 runs 14 residues. Between the trimmed V and J ends, which lost 6 bases and 4 bases, there was a span of 16 bases. Germline assignment: CDR1 MNHEY and CDR2 SVGAGI.

This clonotype was picked up many times. V is TRBV11-2 and J is TRBJ1-2, with 11 bases identical to TRBD1. CDR1 and CDR2 from the germline V gene are SGHAT and FQNNGV. This CDR3 is 15 amino acids long. Losses at the gene ends were 5 bases for V and 8 bases for J; bases not matched to a gene: 10. The CDR3 sequence: CASSTRTGGAGGYTF. The DNA for the CDR3 is TGTGCCAGCAGCACTAGGACAGGGGGCGCGGGGGGCTACACCTTC.

This clonotype was seen ten or more times. This chain links TRBV7-3 with TRBJ1-1; maybe TRBD1 (5 bases). The germline V gene has CDR1 SGHTA and CDR2 FQGTGA. The CDR3 covers 13 residues. Trimming shortened V by 5 bases and J by 7 bases, and 14 bases separated the two germline ends. For the CDR3, the DNA is TGTGCCAGCAGCCCAGCGCACAGGAGTGAAGCTTTCTTT. This translates into CASSPAHRSEAFF.

This clonotype was counted at least ten times. This chain joins TRBV19 and TRBJ2-5; 11 nucleotides agree with TRBD2. The CDR3 consists of 17 residues. Germline values: CDR1 LNHDA, CDR2 SQIVND (reference sequence). V shed 5 bases and J 5 bases; nucleotides not matched to a gene: 13. CDR3 sequence reads: CASSVRQLAGVMETQYF. The CDR3 DNA follows: TGTGCCAGTAGTGTAAGGCAACTAGCGGGGGTAATGGAGACCCAGTACTTC.

This clonotype was recorded at least ten times. This chain connects TRBV7-2 to TRBJ2-7, with D perhaps TRBD1 (6 bases). The V gene lost 5 bases and the J gene lost 2 bases, with 16 bases spanning the gap. Germline assignment: CDR1 SGHTA and CDR2 FQGNSA. The CDR3 is 15 residues long. The CDR3 here is CASSPGQSGAYEQYF. Written as DNA, the CDR3 is TGTGCCAGCAGCCCCGGGCAGTCAGGGGCCTACGAGCAGTACTTC.